This T cell receptor beta chain was captured by sequencing in a study of early T cells in non-severe SARS-CoV-2 infection (dated by TCRdb to the early 2020s). In terms of the full investigation: Because TCR sequencing relied on bulk RNA taken from unsorted whole blood, pairing of alpha and beta chains was not possible.

This was a case-control study nested in a cohort of healthcare workers in London, UK, who had nasopharyngeal swab PCR tests and blood samples taken every week. Healthcare workers were enrolled in the week of the UK lockdown, from 23 to 31 March 2020, and were followed every week for up to roughly 15 weeks. A word on this clonotype: The target of this receptor is not known. Qualities for individual bases were not recorded, and no much larger clone is one base off.

Library preparation used 5' RACE. Instrument on record: NextSeq 500. Unique molecular identifiers were attached to individual cDNA molecules in the TCR library protocol so that sequencing error and PCR bias could be corrected. Both TCR alpha and beta chains were sequenced, and tight co-correlation was observed between alpha and beta sequence abundances in each sample. The source study handled its data this way. Decombinator V4 was used to annotate TCR sequences for V gene, J gene and CDR3. TCRs were defined as expanded if a significant change between any two time points was detected under a Poisson model with p below 0.0001. TCR abundances were normalised to the total number of TCRs sequenced per sample and were expressed as counts per million. VDJdb, accessed 1 November 2021, was searched for CMV, EBV and SARS-CoV-2 annotated TCRs, with TCRs annotated for multiple antigens excluded. TCRdb applied fastp at Q25 and MiXCR to the public reads, then kept only in-frame beta chains. When rows share a CDR3 protein, they turn into one entry using the most common DNA and genes. Here the V and J calls rest on TCRdb's processing, not on the authors' analysis. This sample gives about 55,000 distinct CDR3 sequences in total; approximately 6.3% of them show up just once. More than 5% of the sample comes from the top ten.

General findings and caveats noted by the study authors: VDJdb matching was skewed toward anti-spike CD8 responses and likely underestimated virus-specific expansions by missing private and CD4 specificities.

The TCR comes from an adult who was a healthcare worker with PCR-confirmed SARS-CoV-2 infection or an uninfected control (not recorded which). The sequenced sample was whole blood, obtained at baseline.

For the CDR3, the sequence is CSVGSADTGELFF. The DNA is TGCAGCGTTGGTAGCGCTGACACCGGGGAGCTGTTTTTT. The sequence joins TRBV29-1 to TRBJ2-2, and perhaps TRBD2 as D gene, on 5 matching bases. The germline ends are 9 bases apart after V is trimmed by 4 bases and J by 3 bases. CDR1 and CDR2 were assigned from the germline V gene as SQVTM and ANQGSEA. The CDR3 runs 13 amino acids, cysteine and phenylalanine included. This entry keeps only the CDR3 DNA: 39 bases, framed from base 1.